Following are 9 T cell receptor beta chains from one sample sequenced in a study of low-dose radiotherapy and immunotherapy resistance in tumors (dated by TCRdb to between 2021 and 2023). To make first-strand cDNA, Superscript III was used along with a set of TRAV- and TRBV-specific primers so that both the TCRalpha and TCRbeta chains were covered. TCRs were amplified with Phusion for about 20 PCR cycles using a constant-region primer together with the adapter attached to the V primers. TCRdb's own reprocessing of the public reads used fastp at Q25 and MiXCR and kept productive beta chains. Here each entry gathers all rows of one CDR3 protein and keeps the most common genes and DNA. The sample data list about 10,000 distinct CDR3 sequences, and more than 55% of these were observed just once. The ten most abundant clones make up 10% to 15% of the sample. These receptors originate from a human donor with advanced metastatic prostate, ovarian, gallbladder or colorectal cancer (not recorded which). This table probably holds off-target reads from a library built for another chain.

The CDR3 reads CATSDSGVGAQHF. Here the CDR3 DNA reads TGTGCCACCAGTGATTCGGGGGTAGGAGCCCAGCATTTT. V is TRBV24-1 and J is TRBJ1-5, with D tentatively TRBD1 (5 bases). V lost 2 bases and J lost 11, with 12 bases in between. The germline V gene encodes CDR1 KGHDR and CDR2 SFDVKD. The CDR3 sequence is 13 residues long.

This clonotype appeared once. The chain has TRBV24-1 and TRBJ2-5, with 7 bases fitting TRBD1. J was trimmed by 5 bases and V by 3 bases; bases with no gene match: 8. The germline CDR1 and CDR2 sequences are KGHDR and SFDVKD. The CDR3 sequence is 15 residues long. Written as DNA, the CDR3 is TGTGCCACCAGTGATCGTAGGGGGCTCGGGGAGACCCAGTACTTC. Protein product: CATSDRRGLGETQYF.

This clonotype turned up a few times. The chain recombines TRBV28 with TRBJ1-2; the match to TRBD1 covers 7 bases. The germline V gene has CDR1 MDHEN and CDR2 SYDVKM. This CDR3 is built from 13 residues. After removal of 4 bases from V and 4 bases from J, the junction contained 3 bases not matched to a gene. The CDR3 loop reads CASSSGTAYGYTF. As DNA, the CDR3 is TGTGCCAGCAGTTCAGGGACAGCCTATGGCTACACCTTC.

This clonotype was counted only a few times. The rearrangement uses TRBV19 and TRBJ2-7, with no clear D. Between the trimmed V and J ends, which lost 6 bases and 0 bases, there was a span of 9 bases. CDR1 LNHDA and CDR2 SQIVND come from the germline V gene (reference sequence). The CDR3 runs to 13 residues. CDR3 protein: CASRVRLSYEQYF. The CDR3 DNA reads TGTGCCAGTAGGGTAAGGCTCTCCTACGAGCAGTACTTC.

The J gene is TRBJ2-6, the V gene TRBV11-2, with a possible D match to TRBD2 (6 bases). Germline V lookup: CDR1 SGHAT, CDR2 FQNNGV. The CDR3 sequence is 19 residues long. V shed 4 bases and J shed 0 bases, with 19 bases lying between them. This CDR3 is CASSSPTGTASSGANVLTF. DNA for the CDR3: TGTGCCAGCAGCTCCCCGACCGGGACTGCCAGCTCTGGGGCCAACGTCCTGACTTTC. Full variable domain (remainder filled in from reference TRBV11-2 and TRBJ2-6): EAGVAQSPRYKIIEKRQSVAFWCNPISGHATLYWYQQILGQGPKLLIQFQNNGVVDDSQLPKDRFSAERLKGVDSTLKIQPAKLEDSAVYLCASSSPTGTASSGANVLTFGAGSRLTVL.

The chain employs TRBV9 and TRBJ2-1; 8 nucleotides match TRBD1. CDR1 and CDR2 from the germline V gene are SGDLS and YYNGEE. CDR3 length: 15 residues. V dropped 3 bases and J dropped 0; count of bases not matched to a gene: 2. CDR3 protein: CASSGQGSSYNEQFF. In DNA, the CDR3 is TGTGCCAGCAGCGGACAGGGGAGCTCCTACAATGAGCAGTTCTTC.

The chain is built from TRBV28 and TRBJ1-2; 12 bases line up with TRBD1. V was clipped by 4 bases and J by 0 bases; unmatched bases: 12. Germline assignment: CDR1 MDHEN and CDR2 SYDVKM. This CDR3 spans 19 amino acids. CDR3 sequence: CASSSRGPGTGGSNYGYTF. The CDR3 coding sequence is TGTGCCAGCAGTTCCCGGGGCCCTGGGACAGGGGGCTCTAACTATGGCTACACCTTC.

The gene calls are TRBV18 and TRBJ2-7; TRBD1 might be the D (6 bases). V was cut by 2 bases and J by 7 bases, with 15 bases left in between. The CDR3 runs to 14 residues. Germline V gene sequence: CDR1 KGHSH, CDR2 LQKENI. The CDR3, as DNA: TGTGCCAGCTCACCAATACAACAGGGCTCGGAGCAGTACTTC. Translated, it gives CASSPIQQGSEQYF.

V and J are TRBV21-1 and TRBJ2-6; the table gives TRBD2 as D, unverified against the DNA. TRBV21-1 is shown as a pseudogene. This CDR3 spans 22 amino acids. The CDR3, as DNA: TGTGCCAGCAGCAAAGGTCCATGTGGGGCCCCTTACCCTTTCTCTGGGGCCAACGTCCTGACTTTC. This encodes CASSKGPCGAPYPFSGANVLTF.